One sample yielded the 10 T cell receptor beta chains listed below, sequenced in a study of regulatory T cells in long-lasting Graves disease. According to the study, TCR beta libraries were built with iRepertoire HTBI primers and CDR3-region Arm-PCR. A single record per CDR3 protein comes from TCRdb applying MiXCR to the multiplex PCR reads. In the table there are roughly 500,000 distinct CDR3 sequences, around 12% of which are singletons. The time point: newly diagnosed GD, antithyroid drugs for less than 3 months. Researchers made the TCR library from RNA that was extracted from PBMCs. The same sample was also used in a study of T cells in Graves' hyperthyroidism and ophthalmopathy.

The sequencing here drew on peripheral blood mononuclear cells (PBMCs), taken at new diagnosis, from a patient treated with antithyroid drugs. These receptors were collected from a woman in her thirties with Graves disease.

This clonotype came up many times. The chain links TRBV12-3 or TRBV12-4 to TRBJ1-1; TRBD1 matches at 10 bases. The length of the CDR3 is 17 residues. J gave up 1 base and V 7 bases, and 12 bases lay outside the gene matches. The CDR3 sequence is CASTRQGAAFGNTEAFF. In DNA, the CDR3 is TGTGCCAGCACCAGACAGGGGGCGGCATTTGGGAACACTGAAGCTTTCTTT.

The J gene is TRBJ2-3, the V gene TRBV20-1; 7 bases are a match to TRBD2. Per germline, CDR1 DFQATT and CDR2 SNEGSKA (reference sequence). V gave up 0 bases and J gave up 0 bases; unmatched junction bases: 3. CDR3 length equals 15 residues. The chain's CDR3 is CSARDLAASTDTQYF. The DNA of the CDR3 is TGCAGTGCTAGAGATCTAGCGGCTAGCACAGATACGCAGTATTTT.

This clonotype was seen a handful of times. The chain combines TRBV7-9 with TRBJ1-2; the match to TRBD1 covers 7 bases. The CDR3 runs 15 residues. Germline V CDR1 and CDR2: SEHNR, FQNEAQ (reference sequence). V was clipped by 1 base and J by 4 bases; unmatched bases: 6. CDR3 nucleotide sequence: TGTGCCAGCAGCTTAGGCGACAGGGTCGGCTATGGCTACACCTTC. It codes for CASSLGDRVGYGYTF.

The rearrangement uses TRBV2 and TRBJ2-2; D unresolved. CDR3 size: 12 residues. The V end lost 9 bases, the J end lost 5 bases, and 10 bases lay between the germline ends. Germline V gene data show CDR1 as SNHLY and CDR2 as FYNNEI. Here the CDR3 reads CARRTETGELFF. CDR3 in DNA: TGTGCCAGGAGGACGGAAACCGGGGAGCTGTTTTTT.

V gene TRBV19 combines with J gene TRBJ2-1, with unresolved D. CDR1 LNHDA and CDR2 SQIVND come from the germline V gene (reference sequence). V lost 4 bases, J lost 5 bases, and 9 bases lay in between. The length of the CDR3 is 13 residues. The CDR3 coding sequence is TGTGCCAGTAGTAATGTAGACAACAATGAGCAGTTCTTC. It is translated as CASSNVDNNEQFF.

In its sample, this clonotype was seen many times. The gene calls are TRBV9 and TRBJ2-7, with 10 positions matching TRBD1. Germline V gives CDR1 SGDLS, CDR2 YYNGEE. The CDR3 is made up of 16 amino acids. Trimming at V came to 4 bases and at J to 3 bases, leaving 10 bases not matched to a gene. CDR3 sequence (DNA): TGTGCCAGCAGCAGTAAAGGGACAGGGGTTATCTACGAGCAGTACTTC. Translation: CASSSKGTGVIYEQYF.

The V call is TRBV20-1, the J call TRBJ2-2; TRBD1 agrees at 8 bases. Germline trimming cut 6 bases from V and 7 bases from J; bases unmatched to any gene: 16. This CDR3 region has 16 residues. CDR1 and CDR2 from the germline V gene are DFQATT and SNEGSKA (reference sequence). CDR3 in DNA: TGCAGTGCCACCCGAAGGGACAGGAGAGCGGGCGGGGAGCTGTTTTTT. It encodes CSATRRDRRAGGELFF.

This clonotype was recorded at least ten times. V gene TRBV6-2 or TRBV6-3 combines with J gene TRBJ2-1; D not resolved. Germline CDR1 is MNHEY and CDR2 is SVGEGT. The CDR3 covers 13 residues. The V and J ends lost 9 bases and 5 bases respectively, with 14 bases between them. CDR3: CASRLDGNNEQFF. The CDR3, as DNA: TGTGCCAGTCGGCTGGACGGTAACAATGAGCAGTTCTTC.

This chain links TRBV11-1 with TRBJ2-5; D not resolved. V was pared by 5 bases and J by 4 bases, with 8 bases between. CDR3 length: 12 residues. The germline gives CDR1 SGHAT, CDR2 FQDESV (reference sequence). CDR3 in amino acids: CASSPTSETQYF. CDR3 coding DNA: TGTGCCAGCAGCCCCACTTCAGAGACCCAGTACTTC. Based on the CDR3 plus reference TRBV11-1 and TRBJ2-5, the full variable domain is EAEVAQSPRYKITEKSQAVAFWCDPISGHATLYWYRQILGQGPELLVQFQDESVVDDSQLPKDRFSAERLKGVDSTLKIQPAELGDSAMYLCASSPTSETQYFGPGTRLLVL.

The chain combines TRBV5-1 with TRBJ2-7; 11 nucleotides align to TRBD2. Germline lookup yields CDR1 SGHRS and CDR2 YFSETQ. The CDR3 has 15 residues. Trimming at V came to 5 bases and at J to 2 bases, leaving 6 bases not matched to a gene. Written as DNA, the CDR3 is TGCGCCAGCAGGTTCCTAGCGGGAGGCGCCTACGAGCAGTACTTC. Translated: CASRFLAGGAYEQYF.